Each of the 10 T cell receptor beta chains below was sequenced from the same sample in a study of CD8+ T cells in alopecia areata. The authors extracted RNA and reverse transcribed it into cDNA as the sequencing template. TCRdb keeps only in-frame clones here, not all; method: immunoSEQ multiplex PCR. The sample holds about 97,000 clones; about 40% are singletons and the top ten take approximately 1.5%. The sample taken for sequencing was CD4+ T cells sorted from blood. The receptors derive from a human donor with alopecia areata.

This clone was detected a few times. The chain employs TRBV18 and TRBJ2-1, with D perhaps TRBD2 (6 bases). V gave up 1 base and J gave up 9 bases, with 16 bases separating them. Germline loops: CDR1 KGHSH, CDR2 LQKENI. This CDR3 has 15 amino acids. The CDR3 coding sequence is TGTGCCAGCTCACCACTCGGCGGGGTCCAAAGTGAGCAGTTCTTC. This sequence encodes CASSPLGGVQSEQFF.

This clone has just a few counts. V and J are TRBV25-1 and TRBJ1-3, with a tentative D call TRBD1 (6 bases). This CDR3 spans 13 amino acids. V shed 6 bases and J shed 8 bases, with 14 bases lying between them. Germline V lookup: CDR1 MGHDK, CDR2 SYGVNS. The CDR3 nucleotides read TGTGCCAGCAGGGACCAGGGGAGAGACACCATATATTTT. Its translation is CASRDQGRDTIYF.

A few counts support this clone. The genes are TRBV14 and TRBJ1-1; D remains unclear. The CDR3 runs to 14 residues. The germline V gene has CDR1 SGHDN and CDR2 FVKESK. Trimming removed 2 bases from V and 1 base from J, with 8 bases in between. The CDR3 sequence: CASSQRLKNTEAFF. In DNA, the CDR3 is TGTGCCAGCAGCCAACGGTTGAAGAACACTGAAGCTTTCTTT. Full variable domain (missing parts from reference TRBV14 and TRBJ1-1): EAGVTQFPSHSVIEKGQTVTLRCDPISGHDNLYWYRRVMGKEIKFLLHFVKESKQDESGMPNNRFLAERTGGTYSTLKVQPAELEDSGVYFCASSQRLKNTEAFFGQGTRLTVV.

The J gene is TRBJ2-7, the V gene TRBV14; D ambiguous. CDR1 SGHDN and CDR2 FVKESK come from the germline V gene. The CDR3 is 15 amino acids. V lost 1 base, J lost 4 bases, and 14 bases lay in between. The CDR3 DNA reads TGTGCCAGCAGCCAAGTAGGGTCGGGTCGATACGAGCAGTACTTC. This translates into CASSQVGSGRYEQYF.

The V call is TRBV5-6, the J call TRBJ1-1; 9 nucleotides align to TRBD1. CDR3 size: 14 residues. With V trimmed by 4 bases and J by 6 bases, 7 bases remained unmatched. Per germline, CDR1 SGHDT and CDR2 YYEEEE. CDR3 bases: TGTGCCAGCAGCCTGGGACAGGGTGTAGCTGAAGCTTTCTTT. This sequence encodes CASSLGQGVAEAFF.

The chain carries TRBV7-9 and TRBJ2-2; 8 bases agree with TRBD1. Trimming took 7 bases from V and 4 from J; bases not matched to a gene: 11. The CDR3 consists of 16 residues. Germline loops: CDR1 SEHNR, CDR2 FQNEAQ (reference sequence). The DNA of the CDR3 is TGTGCCAGCACCGACAGGGGAACCCTAGGCACCGGGGAGCTGTTTTTT. It is translated as CASTDRGTLGTGELFF.

This clone was observed a handful of times. The chain carries TRBV4-3 and TRBJ2-7; D is perhaps TRBD1 or TRBD2 (5 bases each). Trimming cost V 1 base and J 2 bases, with 15 bases left between them. This CDR3 is built from 16 residues. Germline lookup yields CDR1 LGHNA and CDR2 YSLEER. In DNA form, the CDR3 reads TGCGCCAGCAGCCAAGCGGCCTCTAGAGGGGCCTACGAGCAGTACTTC. Translation gives CASSQAASRGAYEQYF.

V is TRBV14 and J is TRBJ1-5, with D unclear. CDR1 SGHDN and CDR2 FVKESK come from the germline V gene. CDR3 length: 13 amino acids. Trimming left V 0 bases short and J 7 bases short, with 7 bases between. The chain's CDR3 is CASSQDMSQPQHF. The CDR3 bases are TGTGCCAGCAGCCAAGATATGTCGCAGCCCCAGCATTTT.

The chain combines TRBV5-4 with TRBJ2-5; 9 nucleotides align to TRBD2. The trim removed 0 bases at V and 1 base at J, leaving 4 bases unmatched. The germline V gene encodes CDR1 SGHNT and CDR2 YYREEE (reference sequence). CDR3 length: 16 residues. DNA for the CDR3: TGTGCCAGCAGCTTGGATGGCGGGGGGGCCCAAGAGACCCAGTACTTC. Protein product: CASSLDGGGAQETQYF.

This clone was detected only a few times. The chain recombines TRBV7-8 with TRBJ2-1; 12 bases line up with TRBD2. With V trimmed by 3 bases and J by 1 base, 7 bases remained unmatched. Germline V gene lookup returns CDR1 SGHVS and CDR2 FQNEAQ. CDR3 length: 18 residues. The CDR3 loop is CASSLELAGGWSYNEQFF. For the CDR3, the DNA is TGTGCCAGCAGCTTGGAGCTAGCGGGAGGGTGGTCCTACAATGAGCAGTTCTTC.